This passage covers 27 T cell receptor beta chains from one sample sequenced in a study of early T cells in non-severe SARS-CoV-2 infection. TCRdb reanalysed the 5' RACE reads using MiXCR and keeps one entry per CDR3 protein. The profile shows more than 80,000 distinct CDR3 sequences, approximately 15% of them singletons. The sequencing input was whole blood. The receptors derive from an adult who was a healthcare worker with PCR-confirmed SARS-CoV-2 infection or an uninfected control (not recorded which).

The CDR3 DNA reads as TGTGCCAGCAGCCTATGGACAGGGGCAGATACGCAGTATTTT. Its protein is CASSLWTGADTQYF. This rearrangement joins TRBV12-3 or TRBV12-4 to TRBJ2-3; TRBD1 matches 9 bases. The CDR3 has 14 residues. The V gene end was trimmed by 6 bases and the J gene end by 4 bases; junction bases not matched to a gene: 5.

This clonotype was picked up a small number of times. The V call is TRBV18, the J call TRBJ1-1; D unclear. V was cut by 2 bases and J by 1 base, with 11 bases left in between. The CDR3 has 15 amino acids. Germline V lookup: CDR1 KGHSH, CDR2 LQKENI. As DNA, the CDR3 is TGTGCCAGCTCACCATCAAACAGCAAGAACACTGAAGCTTTCTTT. It translates to CASSPSNSKNTEAFF.

The rearrangement links TRBV18 to TRBJ1-1; D is ambiguous. The CDR3 spans 13 residues. V was trimmed by 3 bases and J by 1 base, leaving 6 bases between them. Per germline, CDR1 KGHSH and CDR2 LQKENI. Written as DNA, the CDR3 is TGTGCCAGCTCACCGGAGTGGAACACTGAAGCTTTCTTT. Translation gives CASSPEWNTEAFF.

The V call is TRBV28, the J call TRBJ2-2; D remains ambiguous. Germline CDR1 is MDHEN and CDR2 is SYDVKM. Trimming left V 6 bases short and J 3 bases short, with 14 bases between. The CDR3 has 15 amino acids. CDR3 nucleotide sequence: TGTGCCAGCAGCCTACGACTTCTGTACACCGGGGAGCTGTTTTTT. Residues: CASSLRLLYTGELFF.

The chain employs TRBV27 and TRBJ2-1, with a possible D match to TRBD2 (6 bases). From germline, CDR1 is MNHEY and CDR2 SMNVEV (reference sequence). The CDR3 totals 16 residues. V was cut by 4 bases and J by 12 bases, with 25 bases left in between. CDR3 sequence: CASSSSGSRHNDGQFF. Here the CDR3 DNA reads TGTGCCAGCAGTTCCAGCGGGTCCCGACACAATGATGGGCAGTTCTTC.

The J gene is TRBJ1-6, the V gene TRBV5-6; no clear D gene. CDR1 and CDR2 from the germline V gene are SGHDT and YYEEEE. The CDR3 is 13 residues long. Trimming left V 0 bases short and J 10 bases short, with 8 bases between. CDR3 in amino acids: CASSLGSSSPLHF. Here the CDR3 DNA reads TGTGCCAGCAGCTTGGGCAGTTCCTCACCCCTCCACTTT.

The chain's CDR3 is CASSHRDSHYNEQFF. In nucleotides, the CDR3 is TGTGCCAGCAGCCACCGGGACAGCCACTACAATGAGCAGTTCTTC. The chain carries TRBV7-9 and TRBJ2-1, with TRBD1 matching 7 bases. V shed 5 bases and J 3 bases; nucleotides not matched to a gene: 7. Looked up from germline, CDR1 is SEHNR and CDR2 is FQNEAQ (reference sequence). This CDR3 is built from 15 residues.

The chain employs TRBV28 and TRBJ2-7, with 8 bases aligning to TRBD1. CDR3 length equals 14 residues. V shed 7 bases and J 2 bases; nucleotides not matched to a gene: 7. Per germline, CDR1 MDHEN and CDR2 SYDVKM. In DNA, the CDR3 is TGTGCCAGCATAACAGGGGGGAATACCTACGAGCAGTACTTC. This encodes CASITGGNTYEQYF. The variable domain in full, with the rest retrieved from reference TRBV28 and TRBJ2-7, is DVKVTQSSRYLVKRTGEKVFLECVQDMDHENMFWYRQDPGLGLRLIYFSYDVKMKEKGDIPEGYSVSREKKERFSLILESASTNQTSMYLCASITGGNTYEQYFGPGTRLTVT.

The genes are TRBV11-2 and TRBJ2-3; 8 bases line up with TRBD2. The CDR3 has 15 residues. J was trimmed by 10 bases and V by 3 bases; bases with no gene match: 12. The germline gives CDR1 SGHAT, CDR2 FQNNGV. The chain's CDR3 is CASSFSGAFGAAQYF. CDR3 bases: TGTGCCAGCAGCTTTAGCGGGGCCTTTGGGGCGGCGCAGTATTTT.

This clonotype showed up many times. V and J are TRBV7-6 and TRBJ1-2; D might be TRBD1 (6 bases). The V end lost 5 bases, the J end lost 4 bases, and 17 bases lay between the germline ends. The germline V gene encodes CDR1 SGHVS and CDR2 FNYEAQ. This CDR3 is built from 15 residues. CDR3 amino acids: CASSTGTSGAYGYTF. CDR3 DNA: TGTGCCAGCAGCACCGGGACAAGCGGGGCCTATGGCTACACCTTC.

V is TRBV2 and J is TRBJ2-5, with D uncertain. V was cut by 6 bases and J by 5 bases, with 19 bases left in between. The CDR3 contains 15 residues. CDR1 is SNHLY, CDR2 FYNNEI, per germline. In DNA form, the CDR3 reads TGTGCCAGCAGCGCAGCGAAGACTCAGAGGGAGACCCAGTACTTC. It codes for CASSAAKTQRETQYF.

The genes are TRBV6-5 and TRBJ2-7, with TRBD1 identical over 10 bases. Germline CDR1 is MNHEY and CDR2 is SVGAGI. J was trimmed by 6 bases and V by 4 bases; bases with no gene match: 6. This CDR3 contains 14 residues. Here the CDR3 reads CASSWTGGLSEQYF. For the CDR3, the DNA is TGTGCCAGCAGTTGGACAGGGGGTTTGTCCGAGCAGTACTTC.

The gene calls are TRBV7-9 and TRBJ2-7; 12 bases fit TRBD2. This CDR3 spans 16 amino acids. Germline assignment: CDR1 SEHNR and CDR2 FQNEAQ (reference sequence). Trimming cost V 2 bases and J 3 bases; bases outside gene matches: 5. The CDR3 is CASSLRSTSGSYEQYF. CDR3 nucleotides: TGTGCCAGCAGCTTAAGGTCGACTAGCGGGAGCTACGAGCAGTACTTC.

The chain uses TRBV6-5 and TRBJ2-7, with TRBD1 matching over 7 bases. The CDR3 loop spans 14 amino acids. With V trimmed by 6 bases and J by 5 bases, 10 bases remained unmatched. CDR1 is MNHEY, CDR2 SVGAGI, per germline. As DNA, the CDR3 is TGTGCCAGCAGCTACACAGGGGCTAGGGACGAGCAGTACTTC. Its protein product is CASSYTGARDEQYF.

Remarks on this clonotype: This CDR3 is missing its conserved last phenylalanine or tryptophan, likely due to a read error. The J gene is TRBJ1-1, the V gene TRBV7-9, with no clear D. Germline assignment: CDR1 SEHNR and CDR2 FQNEAQ (reference sequence). The CDR3 extends over 13 amino acids. The ends were cut back, 5 bases at V and 1 base at J, with 8 bases in the middle. The chain's CDR3 is CASSIKGNTEAFS. For the CDR3, the DNA is TGTGCCAGCAGCATCAAGGGGAACACTGAAGCTTTCTCT.

This clonotype showed up just a few times. This chain joins TRBV11-3 and TRBJ2-2, with a tentative D call TRBD1 (6 bases). CDR1 and CDR2 (germline): SGHNT, YENEEA. Trimming removed 5 bases from V and 6 bases from J, with 10 bases in between. The CDR3 loop spans 13 amino acids. The CDR3 sequence is CASSQDSAGELFF. DNA for the CDR3: TGTGCCAGCAGCCAGGACAGCGCCGGGGAGCTGTTTTTT.

The chain employs TRBV19 and TRBJ1-4; D might be TRBD1 (5 bases). V was pared by 7 bases and J by 8 bases, with 14 bases between. This CDR3 has 13 amino acids. The germline CDR1 and CDR2 sequences are LNHDA and SQIVND (reference sequence). The CDR3 coding sequence is TGTGCCAGTAAGTGGCAGGGAAAAGAAAAACTGTTTTTT. Its protein is CASKWQGKEKLFF.

CDR3 DNA sequence: TGTGCCAGCAGCTTGGAAAGTGTAGGGCAGTACTTC. Translating gives CASSLESVGQYF. The chain has TRBV5-6 and TRBJ2-7; D unclear. The ends were cut back, 0 bases at V and 9 bases at J, with 10 bases in the middle. Germline lookup yields CDR1 SGHDT and CDR2 YYEEEE. The CDR3 sequence is 12 residues long.

The chain links TRBV28 to TRBJ2-7, with D perhaps TRBD1 (5 bases). V dropped 2 bases and J dropped 6 bases, with 5 bases sitting between them. This CDR3 has 11 amino acids. The germline gives CDR1 MDHEN, CDR2 SYDVKM. CDR3 region: CASSLRGEQYF. CDR3 DNA sequence: TGTGCCAGCAGTTTAAGGGGCGAGCAGTACTTC. Full variable domain (rest looked up from reference TRBV28 and TRBJ2-7): DVKVTQSSRYLVKRTGEKVFLECVQDMDHENMFWYRQDPGLGLRLIYFSYDVKMKEKGDIPEGYSVSREKKERFSLILESASTNQTSMYLCASSLRGEQYFGPGTRLTVT.

The V gene is TRBV28, the J gene TRBJ2-7; tentatively, D is TRBD1 or TRBD2 (5 bases each). V dropped 4 bases and J dropped 1 base, with 11 bases sitting between them. Germline CDR1 reads MDHEN; CDR2 reads SYDVKM. This CDR3 has 14 amino acids. CDR3 sequence reads: CASSYGDGSYEQYF. CDR3 nucleotide sequence: TGTGCCAGCAGTTATGGGGACGGATCCTACGAGCAGTACTTC.

The V gene is TRBV20-1, the J gene TRBJ2-2; D possibly corresponds to TRBD2 (7 bases). Trimming pared 6 bases from V and 7 bases from J, leaving 21 bases between. In germline, CDR1 is DFQATT, CDR2 SNEGSKA (reference sequence). CDR3 length equals 15 residues. The CDR3 DNA reads as TGCAGTGCCCCTTTAGGGGGGGGCAGCGGCGGGGAGCTGTTTTTT. As protein: CSAPLGGGSGGELFF.

The chain has TRBV4-3 and TRBJ2-7; D is unclear. CDR3 size: 16 residues. The germline V gene encodes CDR1 LGHNA and CDR2 YSLEER. V was clipped by 0 bases and J by 0 bases, with 12 bases between them. The CDR3 sequence: CASSQDHATPSYEQYF. The DNA of the CDR3 is TGCGCCAGCAGCCAAGATCATGCGACACCCTCCTACGAGCAGTACTTC.

The chain uses TRBV6-5 and TRBJ2-3; D possibly uses TRBD1 or TRBD2 (5 bases each). This CDR3 spans 15 amino acids. Per germline, CDR1 MNHEY and CDR2 SVGAGI. The germline V and J ends were trimmed by 4 bases and 5 bases, with 16 bases remaining between them. The CDR3 region is CASSSTGLGEDTQYF. CDR3 coding DNA: TGTGCCAGCAGTTCAACAGGTCTGGGGGAAGATACGCAGTATTTT.

This clonotype has at least ten counts. The V call is TRBV20-1, the J call TRBJ2-7, with 9 bases matching TRBD2. With 2 bases clipped from V and 6 bases from J, the junction kept 14 bases outside the gene matches. In germline, CDR1 is DFQATT, CDR2 SNEGSKA (reference sequence). The CDR3 totals 16 residues. The CDR3: CSARLIVAGDNGEQYF. CDR3 coding DNA: TGCAGTGCTAGATTGATAGTAGCGGGAGACAACGGCGAGCAGTACTTC.

The V and J genes are TRBV7-9 and TRBJ1-3; D perhaps matches TRBD1 (6 bases). The CDR3 runs 14 residues. V lost 1 base and J lost 4, with 8 bases in between. Germline CDR1 reads SEHNR; CDR2 reads FQNEAQ (reference sequence). The CDR3: CASSLGTDGNTIYF. CDR3 coding DNA: TGTGCCAGCAGCTTAGGGACAGACGGAAACACCATATATTTT.

This clonotype came up a few times. The chain employs TRBV20-1 and TRBJ2-7, with 10 nucleotides matching TRBD1. Germline V gives CDR1 DFQATT, CDR2 SNEGSKA (reference sequence). V lost 2 bases and J lost 1; bases outside the gene matches: 2. This CDR3 region has 14 residues. As DNA, the CDR3 is TGCAGTGCTAGACAGGGACAGGGGTCCTACGAGCAGTACTTC. Translation gives CSARQGQGSYEQYF.

The V and J genes are TRBV5-4 and TRBJ2-3, with TRBD1 matching over 7 bases. Per the germline V gene, CDR1 is SGHNT and CDR2 is YYREEE (reference sequence). V dropped 0 bases and J dropped 10; count of bases not matched to a gene: 11. The CDR3 sequence is 15 residues long. This CDR3 is CASSLGRDQTGAQYF. In nucleotides, the CDR3 is TGTGCCAGCAGCTTGGGTCGGGACCAAACAGGGGCGCAGTATTTT.